The source of this TCR beta chain is a study of graft-versus-host responses after intestinal transplantation. V trimming: 5 bases; J trimming: 3 bases; junction bases outside the gene matches: 7. The CDR3 loop spans 15 amino acids. Per germline, CDR1 SEHNR and CDR2 FQNEAQ (reference sequence). The assay was immunoSEQ multiplex PCR, and TCRdb's table has in-frame clones only and misses some. Seen here are 8,500 to 10,000 clones, under 95% observed once, and the top ten hold under 2.5%. This chain connects TRBV7-9 to TRBJ1-1; 9 positions match TRBD1. This clonotype originated in a human patient who received an intestinal transplant, so some T cells may come from the graft donor. Sequencing was performed on PBMCs, taken 43 to 45 days after intestinal transplant. The CDR3 coding sequence is TGTGCCAGCAGCCCGAGGACAGGGGATTACACTGAAGCTTTCTTT. Translation gives CASSPRTGDYTEAFF.